This T cell receptor beta chain was documented in a study of response to subunit inactivated influenza vaccine. The CDR3 spans 15 residues. V lost 1 base, J lost 3 bases, and 6 bases stayed unmatched. Findings and limits, study-wide: There was a suggestion from the authors that each seasonal influenza vaccination recruits few new T cells.

As for this clonotype: As yet, its antigen is unknown.

TCRdb re-analysed the RT-PCR reads in MiXCR, keeping a single row per CDR3 protein. The table includes roughly 570,000 distinct CDR3 sequences, about an eighth detected once. The chain recombines TRBV12-3 or TRBV12-4 with TRBJ2-7, with TRBD1 matching 7 bases. Sequencing was performed on PBMCs from blood, taken roughly 47 days after vaccination. This TCR was sampled from a man in his forties or fifties who received an inactivated influenza vaccine. In nucleotides, the CDR3 is TGTGCCAGCAGTTTAGACCGGGACAGACTCTACGAGCAGTACTTC. Encoded protein: CASSLDRDRLYEQYF.